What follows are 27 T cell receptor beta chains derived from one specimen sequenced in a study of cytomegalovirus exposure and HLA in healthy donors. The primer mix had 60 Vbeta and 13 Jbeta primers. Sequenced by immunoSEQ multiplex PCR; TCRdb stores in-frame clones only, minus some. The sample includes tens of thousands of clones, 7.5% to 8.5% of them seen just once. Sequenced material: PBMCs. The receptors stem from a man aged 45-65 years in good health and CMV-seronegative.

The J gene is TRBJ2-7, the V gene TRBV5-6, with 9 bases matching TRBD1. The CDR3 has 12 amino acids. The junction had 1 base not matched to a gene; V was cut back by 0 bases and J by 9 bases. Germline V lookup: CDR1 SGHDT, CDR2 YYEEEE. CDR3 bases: TGTGCCAGCAGCTTGGCGACAGGGGGGCAGTACTTC. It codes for CASSLATGGQYF.

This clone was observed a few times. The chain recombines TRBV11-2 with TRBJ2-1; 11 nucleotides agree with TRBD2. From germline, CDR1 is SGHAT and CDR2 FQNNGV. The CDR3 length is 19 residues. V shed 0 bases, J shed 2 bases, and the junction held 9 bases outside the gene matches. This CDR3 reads CASSLEASGRFSTYNEQFF. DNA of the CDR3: TGTGCCAGCAGCTTAGAGGCTAGCGGGAGGTTTTCAACCTACAATGAGCAGTTCTTC.

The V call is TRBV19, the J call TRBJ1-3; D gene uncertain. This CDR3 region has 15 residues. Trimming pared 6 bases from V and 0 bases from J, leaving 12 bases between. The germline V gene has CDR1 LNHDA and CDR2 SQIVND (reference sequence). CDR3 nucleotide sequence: TGTGCCAGTAGCCCTGGGCCCGACTCTGGAAACACCATATATTTT. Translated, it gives CASSPGPDSGNTIYF. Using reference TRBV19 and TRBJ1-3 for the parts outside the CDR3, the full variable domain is DGGITQSPKYLFRKEGQNVTLSCEQNLNHDAMYWYRQDPGQGLRLIYYSQIVNDFQKGDIAEGYSVSREKKESFPLTVTSAQKNPTAFYLCASSPGPDSGNTIYFGEGSWLTVV.

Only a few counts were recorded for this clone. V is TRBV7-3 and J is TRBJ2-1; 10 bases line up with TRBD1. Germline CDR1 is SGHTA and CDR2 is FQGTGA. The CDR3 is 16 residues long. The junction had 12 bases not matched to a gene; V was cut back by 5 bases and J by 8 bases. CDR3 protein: CASSPTGGYSPHEQFF. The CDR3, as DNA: TGTGCCAGCAGCCCGACAGGGGGCTATTCACCCCATGAGCAGTTCTTC.

The CDR3 protein is CASSTPIGGSNYGYTF. CDR3 nucleotide sequence: TGTGCCAGCAGTACTCCAATAGGGGGCTCTAACTATGGCTACACCTTC. V gene TRBV28 combines with J gene TRBJ1-2, with 7 bases that match TRBD1. The CDR3 contains 16 residues. With 5 bases clipped from V and 0 bases from J, the junction kept 9 bases outside the gene matches. Germline V gene lookup returns CDR1 MDHEN and CDR2 SYDVKM.

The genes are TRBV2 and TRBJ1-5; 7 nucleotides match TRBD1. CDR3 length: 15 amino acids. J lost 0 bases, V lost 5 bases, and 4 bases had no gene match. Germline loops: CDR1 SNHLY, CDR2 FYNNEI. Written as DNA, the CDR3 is TGTGCCAGCAGTTTACAGGGGTATAGCAATCAGCCCCAGCATTTT. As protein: CASSLQGYSNQPQHF.

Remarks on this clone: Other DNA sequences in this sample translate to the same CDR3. Here the CDR3 reads CASSPGTVQETQYF. CDR3 DNA sequence: TGTGCCAGCTCACCGGGGACAGTTCAAGAGACCCAGTACTTC. The V and J genes are TRBV18 and TRBJ2-5; 7 bases fit TRBD1. The CDR3 consists of 14 residues. Germline loops: CDR1 KGHSH, CDR2 LQKENI. V trimming: 3 bases; J trimming: 2 bases; junction bases outside the gene matches: 3.

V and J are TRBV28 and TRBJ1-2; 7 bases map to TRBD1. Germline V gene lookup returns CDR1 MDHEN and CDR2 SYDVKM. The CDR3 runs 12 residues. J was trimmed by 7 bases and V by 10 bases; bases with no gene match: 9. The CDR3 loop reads CATDRAGGGYTF. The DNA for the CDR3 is TGTGCCACCGACAGGGCTGGAGGTGGCTACACCTTC.

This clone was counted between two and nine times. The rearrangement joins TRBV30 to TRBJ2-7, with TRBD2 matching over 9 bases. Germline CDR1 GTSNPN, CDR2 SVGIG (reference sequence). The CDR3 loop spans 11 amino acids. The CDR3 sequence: CASSGNYEQYF. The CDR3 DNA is TGTGCTTCTAGCGGGAACTACGAGCAGTACTTC. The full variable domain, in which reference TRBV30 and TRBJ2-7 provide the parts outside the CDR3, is SQTIHQWPATLVQPVGSPLSLECTVEGTSNPNLYWYRQAAGRGLQLLFYSVGIGQISSEVPQNLSASRPQDRQFILSSKKLLLSDSGFYLCASSGNYEQYFGPGTRLTVT.

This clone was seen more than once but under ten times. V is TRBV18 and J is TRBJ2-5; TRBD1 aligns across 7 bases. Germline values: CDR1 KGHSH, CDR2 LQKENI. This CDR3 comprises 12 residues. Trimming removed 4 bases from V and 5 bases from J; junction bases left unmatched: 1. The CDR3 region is CASSQGAETQYF. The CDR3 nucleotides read TGTGCCAGCTCACAGGGGGCCGAGACCCAGTACTTC.

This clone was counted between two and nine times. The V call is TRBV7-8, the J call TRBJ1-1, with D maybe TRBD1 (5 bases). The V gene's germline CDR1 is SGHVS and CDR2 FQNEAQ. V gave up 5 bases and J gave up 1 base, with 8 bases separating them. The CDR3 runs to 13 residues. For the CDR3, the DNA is TGTGCCAGCAGCATAACAGGGAACACTGAAGCTTTCTTT. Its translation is CASSITGNTEAFF.

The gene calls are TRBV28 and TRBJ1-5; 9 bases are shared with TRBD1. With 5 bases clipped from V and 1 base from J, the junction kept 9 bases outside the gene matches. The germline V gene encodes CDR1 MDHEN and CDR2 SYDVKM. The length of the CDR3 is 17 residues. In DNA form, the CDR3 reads TGTGCCAGCAGTCCATCGACAGGGGGACAAAGCAATCAGCCCCAGCATTTT. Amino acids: CASSPSTGGQSNQPQHF.

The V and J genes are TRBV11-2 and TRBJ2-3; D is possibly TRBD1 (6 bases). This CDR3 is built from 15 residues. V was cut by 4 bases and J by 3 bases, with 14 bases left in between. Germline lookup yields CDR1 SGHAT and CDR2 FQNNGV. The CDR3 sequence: CASSSTGWRTDTQYF. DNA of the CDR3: TGTGCCAGCAGCTCTACAGGGTGGAGGACAGATACGCAGTATTTT. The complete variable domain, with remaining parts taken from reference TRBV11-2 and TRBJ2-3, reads EAGVAQSPRYKIIEKRQSVAFWCNPISGHATLYWYQQILGQGPKLLIQFQNNGVVDDSQLPKDRFSAERLKGVDSTLKIQPAKLEDSAVYLCASSSTGWRTDTQYFGPGTRLTVL.

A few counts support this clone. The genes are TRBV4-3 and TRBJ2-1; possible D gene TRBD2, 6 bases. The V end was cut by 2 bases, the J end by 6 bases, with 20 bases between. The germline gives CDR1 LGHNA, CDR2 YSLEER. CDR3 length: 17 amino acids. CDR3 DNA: TGCGCCAGCAGCCAAACTTCTTTATCGCGGGGCCCCAATGAGCAGTTCTTC. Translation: CASSQTSLSRGPNEQFF.

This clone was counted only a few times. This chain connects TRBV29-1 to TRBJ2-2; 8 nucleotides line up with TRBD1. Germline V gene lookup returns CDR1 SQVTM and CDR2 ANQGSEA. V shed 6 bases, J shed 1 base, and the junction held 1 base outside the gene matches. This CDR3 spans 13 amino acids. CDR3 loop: CSVGQENTGELFF. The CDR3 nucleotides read TGCAGCGTGGGACAGGAGAACACCGGGGAGCTGTTTTTT.

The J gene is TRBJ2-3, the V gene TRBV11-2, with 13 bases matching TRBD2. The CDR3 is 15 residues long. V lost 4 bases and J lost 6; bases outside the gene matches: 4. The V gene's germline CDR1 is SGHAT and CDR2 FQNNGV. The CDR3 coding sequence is TGTGCCAGCAGCTGGACTAGCGGGGGCCGGGATACGCAGTATTTT. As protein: CASSWTSGGRDTQYF.

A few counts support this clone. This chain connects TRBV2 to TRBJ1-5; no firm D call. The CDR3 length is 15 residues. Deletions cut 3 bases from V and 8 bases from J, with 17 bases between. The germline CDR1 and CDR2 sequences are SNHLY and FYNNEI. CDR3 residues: CASSDWSAGTEPQHF. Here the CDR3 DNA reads TGTGCCAGCAGTGATTGGAGTGCCGGAACGGAGCCCCAGCATTTT. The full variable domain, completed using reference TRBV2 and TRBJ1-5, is EPEVTQTPSHQVTQMGQEVILRCVPISNHLYFYWYRQILGQKVEFLVSFYNNEISEKSEIFDDQFSVERPDGSNFTLKIRSTKLEDSAMYFCASSDWSAGTEPQHFGDGTRLSIL.

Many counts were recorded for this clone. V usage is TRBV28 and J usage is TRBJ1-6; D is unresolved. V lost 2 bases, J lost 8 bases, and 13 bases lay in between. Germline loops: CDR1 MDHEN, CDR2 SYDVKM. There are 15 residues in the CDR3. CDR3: CASSLSGSPDSPLHF. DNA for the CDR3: TGTGCCAGCAGTTTAAGTGGCAGTCCCGATTCACCCCTCCACTTT.

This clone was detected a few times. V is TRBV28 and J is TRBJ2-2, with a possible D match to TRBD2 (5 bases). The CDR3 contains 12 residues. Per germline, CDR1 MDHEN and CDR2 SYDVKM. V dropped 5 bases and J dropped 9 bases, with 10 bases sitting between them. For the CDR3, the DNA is TGTGCCAGCAGTACGAGGGAAAGGGAGCTGTTTTTT. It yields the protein CASSTRERELFF.

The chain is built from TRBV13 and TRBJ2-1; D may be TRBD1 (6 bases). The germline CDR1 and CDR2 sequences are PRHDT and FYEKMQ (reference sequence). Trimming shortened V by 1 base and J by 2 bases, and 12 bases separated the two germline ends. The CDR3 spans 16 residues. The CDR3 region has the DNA TGTGCCAGCAGCTTAGATGGCTCAGGGGCCTACAATGAGCAGTTCTTC. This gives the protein CASSLDGSGAYNEQFF.

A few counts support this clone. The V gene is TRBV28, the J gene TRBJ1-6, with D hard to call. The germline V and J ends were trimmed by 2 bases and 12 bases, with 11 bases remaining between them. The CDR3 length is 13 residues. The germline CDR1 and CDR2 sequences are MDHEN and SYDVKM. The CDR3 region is CASSLEAGLPLHF. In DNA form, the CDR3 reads TGTGCCAGCAGTTTAGAGGCGGGCCTACCCCTCCACTTT.

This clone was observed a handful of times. The CDR3 loop is CSVFFSGSYNEQFF. The DNA of the CDR3 is TGCAGCGTTTTTTTTAGCGGCTCCTACAATGAGCAGTTCTTC. This sequence joins TRBV29-1 and TRBJ2-1, with D maybe TRBD2 (6 bases). CDR3 length: 14 residues. From germline, CDR1 is SQVTM and CDR2 ANQGSEA. V was trimmed by 5 bases and J by 0 bases, leaving 11 bases between them.

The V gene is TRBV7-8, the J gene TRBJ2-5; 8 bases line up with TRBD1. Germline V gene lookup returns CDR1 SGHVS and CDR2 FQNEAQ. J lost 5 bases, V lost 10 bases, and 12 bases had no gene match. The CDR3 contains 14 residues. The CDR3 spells CATKHDRGWETQYF. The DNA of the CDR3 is TGTGCCACAAAACATGACAGGGGTTGGGAGACCCAGTACTTC.

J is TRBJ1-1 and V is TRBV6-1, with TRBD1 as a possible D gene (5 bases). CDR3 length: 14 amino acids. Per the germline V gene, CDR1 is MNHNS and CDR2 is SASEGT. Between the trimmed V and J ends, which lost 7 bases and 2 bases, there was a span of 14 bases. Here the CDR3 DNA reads TGTGCCAGCATCCCCGGGACTTTAAACACTGAAGCTTTCTTT. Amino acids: CASIPGTLNTEAFF.

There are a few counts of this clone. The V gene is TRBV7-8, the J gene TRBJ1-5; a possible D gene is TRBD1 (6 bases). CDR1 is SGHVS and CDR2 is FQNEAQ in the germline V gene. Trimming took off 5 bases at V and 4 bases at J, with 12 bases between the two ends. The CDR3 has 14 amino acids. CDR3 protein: CASSRQASNQPQHF. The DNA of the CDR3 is TGTGCCAGCAGCCGACAGGCTAGTAATCAGCCCCAGCATTTT.

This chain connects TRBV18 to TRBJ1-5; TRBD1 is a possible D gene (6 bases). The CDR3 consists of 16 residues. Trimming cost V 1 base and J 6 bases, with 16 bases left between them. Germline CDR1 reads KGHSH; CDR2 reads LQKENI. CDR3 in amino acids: CASSPLGQGGGQPQHF. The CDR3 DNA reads TGTGCCAGCTCACCACTAGGTCAGGGAGGGGGTCAGCCCCAGCATTTT.

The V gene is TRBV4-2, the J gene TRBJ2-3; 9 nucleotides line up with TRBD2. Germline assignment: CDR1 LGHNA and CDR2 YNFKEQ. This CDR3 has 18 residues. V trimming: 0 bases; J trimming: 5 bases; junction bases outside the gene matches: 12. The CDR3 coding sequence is TGTGCCAGCAGCCAAGATGTCGGCGGCGGGGGGGCCCGAGATACGCAGTATTTT. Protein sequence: CASSQDVGGGGARDTQYF.